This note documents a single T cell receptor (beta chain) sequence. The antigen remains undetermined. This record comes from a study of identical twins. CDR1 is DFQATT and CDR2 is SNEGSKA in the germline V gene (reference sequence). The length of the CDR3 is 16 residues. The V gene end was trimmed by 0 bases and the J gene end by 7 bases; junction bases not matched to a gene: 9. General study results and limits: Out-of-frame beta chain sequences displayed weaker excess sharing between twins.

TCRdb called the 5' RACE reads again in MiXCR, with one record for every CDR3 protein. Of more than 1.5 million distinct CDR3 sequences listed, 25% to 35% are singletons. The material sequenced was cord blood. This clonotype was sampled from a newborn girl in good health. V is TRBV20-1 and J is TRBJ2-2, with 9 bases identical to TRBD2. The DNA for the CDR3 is TGCAGTGCTAGAGACTACCTTAGCGGGAGCGGCGGGGAGCTGTTTTTT. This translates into CSARDYLSGSGGELFF.